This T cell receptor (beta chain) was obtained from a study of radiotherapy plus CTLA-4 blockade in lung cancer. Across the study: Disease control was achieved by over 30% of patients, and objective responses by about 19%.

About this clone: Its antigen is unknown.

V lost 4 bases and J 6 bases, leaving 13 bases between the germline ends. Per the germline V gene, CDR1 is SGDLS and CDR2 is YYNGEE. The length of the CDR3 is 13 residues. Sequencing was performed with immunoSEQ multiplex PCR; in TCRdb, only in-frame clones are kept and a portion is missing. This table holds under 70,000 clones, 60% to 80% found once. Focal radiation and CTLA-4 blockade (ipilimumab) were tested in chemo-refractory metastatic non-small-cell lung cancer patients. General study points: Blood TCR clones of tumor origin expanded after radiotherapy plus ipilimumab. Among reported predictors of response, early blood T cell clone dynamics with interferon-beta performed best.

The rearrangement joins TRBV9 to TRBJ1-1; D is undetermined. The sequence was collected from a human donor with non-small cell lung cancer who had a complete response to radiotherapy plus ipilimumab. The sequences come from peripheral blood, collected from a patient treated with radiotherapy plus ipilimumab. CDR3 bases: TGTGCCAGCAGCCTATCCGGAGCCGCTGAAGCTTTCTTT. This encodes CASSLSGAAEAFF.